Listed here are 23 T cell receptor beta chains from one sample, sequenced in a study of blood T cell repertoires in COVID-19. Data came from immunoSEQ multiplex PCR; TCRdb stores just in-frame clones and leaves some out. Of 150,000 to 200,000 clones in the sample, around 82% were seen once. The sample consisted of PBMCs or T cells enriched from blood (not recorded which). The receptors come from a woman aged 55-75 years with acute COVID-19.

This chain joins TRBV10-2 and TRBJ2-7, with TRBD2 identical over 10 bases. This CDR3 contains 16 residues. Germline values: CDR1 WSHSY, CDR2 SAAADI. Trimming at V came to 4 bases and at J to 2 bases, leaving 8 bases not matched to a gene. CDR3 in DNA: TGCGCCAGCAGTGTCGGAGGGACTAGCGTCCCCTACGAGCAGTACTTC. Its translation is CASSVGGTSVPYEQYF.

The chain joins TRBV27 to TRBJ1-5; the D is unclear. The CDR3 contains 15 residues. CDR1 and CDR2 (germline): MNHEY, SMNVEV (reference sequence). V was clipped by 7 bases and J by 5 bases, with 18 bases between them. The CDR3: CASTPTPSLYQPQHF. CDR3 DNA sequence: TGTGCCAGCACCCCGACACCTTCCCTCTATCAGCCCCAGCATTTT.

The chain is built from TRBV7-2 and TRBJ2-7, with D maybe TRBD2 (6 bases). The length of the CDR3 is 14 residues. Germline V gene data show CDR1 as SGHTA and CDR2 as FQGNSA. V gave up 2 bases and J gave up 1 base, with 9 bases separating them. The CDR3 loop reads CASSLYGGSYEQYV. Here the CDR3 DNA reads TGTGCCAGCAGCTTATACGGGGGTTCCTACGAGCAGTACGTC.

The chain uses TRBV5-8 and TRBJ1-6, with D tentatively TRBD1 (6 bases). Trimming removed 4 bases from V and 8 bases from J, with 10 bases in between. This CDR3 region has 13 residues. Germline CDR1 SGHTS, CDR2 YDEGEE. The CDR3 loop reads CASSRTDYSPLHF. CDR3 nucleotide sequence: TGTGCCAGCAGCAGGACAGATTATTCACCCCTCCACTTT.

The V call is TRBV2, the J call TRBJ1-2, with D tentatively TRBD1 (6 bases). Germline values: CDR1 SNHLY, CDR2 FYNNEI. This CDR3 contains 17 residues. V was clipped by 6 bases and J by 1 base, with 21 bases between them. CDR3 bases: TGTGCCAGCAGCGATACAGGGCCCCCCACAGATAACTATGGCTACACCTTC. It encodes CASSDTGPPTDNYGYTF.

This chain joins TRBV30 and TRBJ2-5; a possible D gene is TRBD1 (5 bases). CDR3 length: 12 residues. Trimming left V 5 bases short and J 1 base short, with 8 bases between. Germline V gene data show CDR1 as GTSNPN and CDR2 as SVGIG (reference sequence). CDR3 coding DNA: TGTGCCTGGGGGGCAGTCCAAGAGACCCAGTACTTC. Amino acid sequence: CAWGAVQETQYF.

CDR3 DNA sequence: TGTGCCAGCAGCCTCCAGGGGGATAATGAAAAACTGTTTTTT. It specifies CASSLQGDNEKLFF. The chain uses TRBV5-5 and TRBJ1-4; 7 nucleotides align to TRBD1. Germline CDR1 SGHKS, CDR2 YYEKEE (reference sequence). The ends lost 4 bases at V and 4 bases at J; junction bases unmatched: 4. This CDR3 has 14 amino acids.

The rearrangement joins TRBV7-7 to TRBJ2-1; TRBD2 matches at 8 bases. Germline CDR1 SSHAT, CDR2 FNYEAQ (reference sequence). J gave up 7 bases and V 5 bases, and 10 bases lay outside the gene matches. The CDR3 sequence is 15 residues long. As DNA, the CDR3 is TGTGCCAGCAGCCCCGGGACGGGAGGGGGGAATGAGCAGTTCTTC. Translating it yields CASSPGTGGGNEQFF.

The chain has TRBV4-2 and TRBJ2-2, with 10 bases fitting TRBD2. The CDR3 runs 17 residues. Germline CDR1 reads LGHNA; CDR2 reads YNFKEQ. With V trimmed by 0 bases and J by 4 bases, 5 bases remained unmatched. CDR3 region: CASSQELLAGRTGELFF. The CDR3 region has the DNA TGTGCCAGCAGCCAAGAACTACTAGCGGGACGCACCGGGGAGCTGTTTTTT.

The chain couples TRBV7-6 to TRBJ1-4; D is unclear. The CDR3 runs to 15 residues. CDR1 is SGHVS, CDR2 FNYEAQ, per germline. Trimming left V 3 bases short and J 8 bases short, with 16 bases between. For the CDR3, the DNA is TGTGCCAGCAGCTTGAGCCAGGCCGCAAGGGAAAAACTGTTTTTT. It yields the protein CASSLSQAAREKLFF.

The chain is built from TRBV4-2 and TRBJ2-3; D is ambiguous. The V and J ends lost 4 bases and 2 bases respectively, with 4 bases between them. The germline V gene has CDR1 LGHNA and CDR2 YNFKEQ. The CDR3 loop spans 12 amino acids. In DNA form, the CDR3 reads TGTGCCAGCAGCCCCCACACAGATACGCAGTATTTT. Protein: CASSPHTDTQYF.

This clone showed up just a few times. The gene calls are TRBV2 and TRBJ1-1; a possible D gene is TRBD1 (5 bases). This CDR3 spans 15 amino acids. With 3 bases removed from V and 3 bases from J, the gap between germline ends came to 14 bases. Per germline, CDR1 SNHLY and CDR2 FYNNEI. The DNA of the CDR3 is TGTGCCAGCAGTGAGGCTGCGCCGGGGGACACTGAAGCTTTCTTT. Protein product: CASSEAAPGDTEAFF.

The chain links TRBV6-1 to TRBJ2-5; TRBD2 aligns across 7 bases. CDR3 length: 15 amino acids. Germline CDR1 and CDR2: MNHNS and SASEGT. The J segment lost 4 bases and the V segment lost 0 bases, leaving 5 bases of the junction unmatched. The CDR3 region has the DNA TGTGCCAGCAGTGAAGCTCTGGGAGGGGTAGAGACCCAGTACTTC. Encoded protein: CASSEALGGVETQYF.

The gene calls are TRBV5-1 and TRBJ1-3, with 7 bases that match TRBD1. This CDR3 has 15 residues. The V gene's germline CDR1 is SGHRS and CDR2 YFSETQ. J lost 2 bases, V lost 4 bases, and 6 bases had no gene match. The CDR3 nucleotides read TGCGCCAGCAGCCCGGAGGGACAGACTGGAAACACCATATATTTT. Translated: CASSPEGQTGNTIYF.

The rearrangement joins TRBV7-4 to TRBJ1-3, with 8 bases identical to TRBD1. Germline CDR1 and CDR2: SGHVT and SQSDAQ. V was pared by 5 bases and J by 1 base, with 4 bases of the junction left unmatched. The CDR3 sequence is 15 residues long. Here the CDR3 DNA reads TGTGCCAGCAGCCTACAGGGGGAGTCTGGAAACACCATATATTTT. As protein: CASSLQGESGNTIYF.

The rearrangement uses TRBV14 and TRBJ2-5; 9 bases agree with TRBD2. The V gene end was trimmed by 8 bases and the J gene end by 5 bases; junction bases not matched to a gene: 9. The CDR3 sequence is 14 residues long. The germline V gene encodes CDR1 SGHDN and CDR2 FVKESK. In DNA, the CDR3 is TGTGCCAGCCGTCGGGCGGGGGGGCCGGAGACCCAGTACTTC. Its translation is CASRRAGGPETQYF.

This clone was counted a single time. The genes are TRBV7-2 and TRBJ1-4; D remains unclear. Germline CDR1 is SGHTA and CDR2 is FQGNSA. This CDR3 spans 13 amino acids. V lost 1 base, J lost 10 bases, and 10 bases lay in between. The CDR3 nucleotides read TGTGCCAGCAGCTTAGAAGCAGGTGTAAAACTGTTTTTT. This gives the protein CASSLEAGVKLFF.

This clone was seen repeatedly, ten times or more. The V and J genes are TRBV30 and TRBJ1-3; 8 bases are a match to TRBD1. The J segment lost 0 bases and the V segment lost 2 bases, leaving 3 bases of the junction unmatched. This CDR3 is 15 amino acids long. CDR1 GTSNPN and CDR2 SVGIG come from the germline V gene (reference sequence). The CDR3 sequence: CAWSRDRSSGNTIYF. CDR3 sequence (DNA): TGTGCCTGGAGTAGGGACAGGTCCTCTGGAAACACCATATATTTT.

This clone has more than one count but fewer than ten. The gene calls are TRBV7-2 and TRBJ2-7; maybe TRBD2 (6 bases). CDR1 and CDR2 from the germline V gene are SGHTA and FQGNSA. CDR3 length: 15 residues. Deletions cut 6 bases from V and 2 bases from J, with 17 bases between. The CDR3 nucleotides read TGTGCCAGCAGTCGCGCGGGGCGGGTGACCTACGAGCAGTACTTC. Its translation is CASSRAGRVTYEQYF.

CDR3 sequence: CASSTGTGNNSPLHF. As DNA, the CDR3 is TGTGCCAGCAGTACTGGGACAGGGAACAATTCACCCCTCCACTTT. V gene TRBV28 combines with J gene TRBJ1-6; the match to TRBD1 covers 9 bases. Germline loops: CDR1 MDHEN, CDR2 SYDVKM. CDR3 length: 15 amino acids. Losses at the gene ends were 5 bases for V and 7 bases for J; bases not matched to a gene: 6.

The chain uses TRBV28 and TRBJ1-4, with 8 bases aligning to TRBD1. Unmatched junction bases numbered 4, after V lost 1 base and J lost 0 bases. Looked up from germline, CDR1 is MDHEN and CDR2 is SYDVKM. The CDR3 is made up of 17 amino acids. The CDR3 region is CASSLYGQGTTNEKLFF. The CDR3 nucleotides read TGTGCCAGCAGTTTATATGGACAGGGTACAACTAATGAAAAACTGTTTTTT.

The CDR3 DNA reads TGTGCCAGCAGTTTGTACAGGGGTGGTCCAGATACGCAGTATTTT. Protein product: CASSLYRGGPDTQYF. This sequence joins TRBV28 and TRBJ2-3; TRBD1 agrees at 7 bases. This CDR3 is built from 15 residues. The V gene end was trimmed by 3 bases and the J gene end by 4 bases; junction bases not matched to a gene: 7. Germline loops: CDR1 MDHEN, CDR2 SYDVKM.

This rearrangement joins TRBV19 to TRBJ2-5, with TRBD2 as a possible D gene (6 bases). The CDR3 is made up of 15 amino acids. V was trimmed by 9 bases and J by 5 bases, leaving 22 bases between them. Per the germline V gene, CDR1 is LNHDA and CDR2 is SQIVND (reference sequence). The CDR3 loop is CASRQGGASGETQYF. The CDR3 DNA sequence: TGTGCCAGCCGTCAAGGCGGGGCATCGGGGGAGACCCAGTACTTC.